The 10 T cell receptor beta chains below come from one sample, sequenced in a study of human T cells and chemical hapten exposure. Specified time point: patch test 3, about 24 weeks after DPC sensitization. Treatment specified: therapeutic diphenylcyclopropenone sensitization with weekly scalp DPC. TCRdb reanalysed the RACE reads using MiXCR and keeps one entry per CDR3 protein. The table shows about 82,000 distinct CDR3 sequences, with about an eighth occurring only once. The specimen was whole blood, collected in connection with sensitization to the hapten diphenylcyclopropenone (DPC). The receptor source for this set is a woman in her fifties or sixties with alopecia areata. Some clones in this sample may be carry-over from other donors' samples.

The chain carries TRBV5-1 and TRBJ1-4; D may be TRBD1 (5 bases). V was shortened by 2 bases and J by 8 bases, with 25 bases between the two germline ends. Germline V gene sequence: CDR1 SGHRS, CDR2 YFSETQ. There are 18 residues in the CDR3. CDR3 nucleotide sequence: TGCGCCAGCAGCTTCTATCCGAGAGGGGAGGCCGTTGGGGAAAAACTGTTTTTT. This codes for CASSFYPRGEAVGEKLFF.

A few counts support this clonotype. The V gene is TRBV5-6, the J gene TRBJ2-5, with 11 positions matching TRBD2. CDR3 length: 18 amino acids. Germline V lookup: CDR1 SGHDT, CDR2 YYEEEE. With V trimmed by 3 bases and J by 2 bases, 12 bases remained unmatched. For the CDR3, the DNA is TGTGCCAGCAGCTCCCTTCGACTAGCGGGAAAGGGGCAAGAGACCCAGTACTTC. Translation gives CASSSLRLAGKGQETQYF.

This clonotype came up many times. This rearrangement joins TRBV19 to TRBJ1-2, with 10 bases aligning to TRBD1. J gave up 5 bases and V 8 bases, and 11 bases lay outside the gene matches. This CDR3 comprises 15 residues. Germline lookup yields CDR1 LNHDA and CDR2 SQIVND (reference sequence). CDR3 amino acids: CASAPRGQGEYGYTF. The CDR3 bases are TGTGCCAGTGCCCCCCGCGGACAGGGGGAGTATGGCTACACCTTC. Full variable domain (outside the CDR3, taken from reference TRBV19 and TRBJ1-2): DGGITQSPKYLFRKEGQNVTLSCEQNLNHDAMYWYRQDPGQGLRLIYYSQIVNDFQKGDIAEGYSVSREKKESFPLTVTSAQKNPTAFYLCASAPRGQGEYGYTFGSGTRLTVV.

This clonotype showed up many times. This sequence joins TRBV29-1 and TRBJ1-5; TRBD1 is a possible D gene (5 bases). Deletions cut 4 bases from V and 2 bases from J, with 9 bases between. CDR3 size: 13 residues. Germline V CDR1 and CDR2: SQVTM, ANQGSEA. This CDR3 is CSVGQGGNQPQHF. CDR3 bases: TGCAGCGTTGGCCAGGGAGGCAATCAGCCCCAGCATTTT.

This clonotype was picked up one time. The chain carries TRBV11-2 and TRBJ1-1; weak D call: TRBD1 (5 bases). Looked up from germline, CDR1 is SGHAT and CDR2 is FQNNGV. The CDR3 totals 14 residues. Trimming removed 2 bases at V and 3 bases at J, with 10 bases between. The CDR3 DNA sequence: TGTGCCAGCAGCTTAATAGGGACGGACACTGAAGCTTTCTTT. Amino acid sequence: CASSLIGTDTEAFF.

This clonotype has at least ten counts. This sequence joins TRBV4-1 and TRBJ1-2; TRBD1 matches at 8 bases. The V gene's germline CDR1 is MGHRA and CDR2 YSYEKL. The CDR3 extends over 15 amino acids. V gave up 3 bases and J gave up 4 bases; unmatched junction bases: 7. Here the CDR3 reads CASSQGTGSGYGYTF. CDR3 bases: TGCGCCAGCAGCCAGGGGACAGGTTCGGGCTATGGCTACACCTTC.

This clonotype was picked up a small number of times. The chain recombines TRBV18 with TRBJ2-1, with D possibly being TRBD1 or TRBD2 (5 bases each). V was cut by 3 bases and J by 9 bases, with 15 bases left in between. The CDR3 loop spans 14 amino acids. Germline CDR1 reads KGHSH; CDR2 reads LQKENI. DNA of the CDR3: TGTGCCAGCTCACCGGGGGATAGCGCACTTGAGCAGTTCTTC. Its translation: CASSPGDSALEQFF.

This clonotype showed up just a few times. The CDR3 DNA is TGTGCCAGCAGTGTGAGAGGGGTGAGCAATCAGCCCCAGCATTTT. This sequence encodes CASSVRGVSNQPQHF. The J gene is TRBJ1-5, the V gene TRBV2; possible D gene TRBD1, 5 bases. Germline assignment: CDR1 SNHLY and CDR2 FYNNEI. V was shortened by 4 bases and J by 1 base, with 11 bases between the two germline ends. The CDR3 length is 15 residues.

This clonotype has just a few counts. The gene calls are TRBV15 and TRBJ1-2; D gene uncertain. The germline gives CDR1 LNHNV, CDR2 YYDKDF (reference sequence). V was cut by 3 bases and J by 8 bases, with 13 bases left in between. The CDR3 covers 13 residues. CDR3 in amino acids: CATSRTLRTGYTF. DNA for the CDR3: TGTGCCACCAGCAGGACACTCCGTACCGGCTACACCTTC. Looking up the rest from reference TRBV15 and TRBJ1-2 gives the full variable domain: DAMVIQNPRYQVTQFGKPVTLSCSQTLNHNVMYWYQQKSSQAPKLLFHYYDKDFNNEADTPDNFQSRRPNTSFCFLDIRSPGLGDTAMYLCATSRTLRTGYTFGSGTRLTVV.

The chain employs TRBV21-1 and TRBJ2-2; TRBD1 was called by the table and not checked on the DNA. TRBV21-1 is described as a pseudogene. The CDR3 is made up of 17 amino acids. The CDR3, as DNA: TGTGCCAGCAGCAAAGGTACAGAGGGACAAGCCACCGGGGAGCTGTTTTTT. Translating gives CASSKGTEGQATGELFF.